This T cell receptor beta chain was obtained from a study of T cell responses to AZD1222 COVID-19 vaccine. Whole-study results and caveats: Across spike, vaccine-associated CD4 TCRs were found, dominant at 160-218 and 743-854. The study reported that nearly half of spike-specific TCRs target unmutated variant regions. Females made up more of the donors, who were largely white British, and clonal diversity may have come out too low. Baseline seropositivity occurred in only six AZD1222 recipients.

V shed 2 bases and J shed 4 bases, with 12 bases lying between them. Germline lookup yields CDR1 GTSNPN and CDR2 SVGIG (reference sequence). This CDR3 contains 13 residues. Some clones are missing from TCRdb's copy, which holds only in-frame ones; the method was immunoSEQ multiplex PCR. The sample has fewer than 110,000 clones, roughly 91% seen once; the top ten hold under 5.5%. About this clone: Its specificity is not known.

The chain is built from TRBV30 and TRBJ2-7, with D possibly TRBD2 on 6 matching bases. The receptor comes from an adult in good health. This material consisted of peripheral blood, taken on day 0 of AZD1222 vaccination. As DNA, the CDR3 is TGTGCCTGGAGTCCGGGACTTGTTTACGAGCAGTACTTC. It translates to CAWSPGLVYEQYF.